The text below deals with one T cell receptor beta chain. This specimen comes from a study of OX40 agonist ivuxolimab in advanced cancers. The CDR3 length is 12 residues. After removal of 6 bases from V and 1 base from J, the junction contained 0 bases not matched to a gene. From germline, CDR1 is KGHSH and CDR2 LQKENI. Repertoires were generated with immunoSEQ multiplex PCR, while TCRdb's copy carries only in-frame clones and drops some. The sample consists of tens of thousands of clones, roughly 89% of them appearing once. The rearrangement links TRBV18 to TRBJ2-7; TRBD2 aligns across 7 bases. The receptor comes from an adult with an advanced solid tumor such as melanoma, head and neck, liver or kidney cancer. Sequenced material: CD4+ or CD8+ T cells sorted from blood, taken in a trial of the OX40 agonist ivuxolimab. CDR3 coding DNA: TGTGCCAGCTCCGGGGGGTCCTACGAGCAGTACTTC. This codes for CASSGGSYEQYF.